This T cell receptor (beta chain) was documented in a study of cytomegalovirus exposure and HLA in healthy donors. The protocol was immunoSEQ multiplex PCR, while the TCRdb copy is restricted to in-frame clones and leaves out a portion. Seen here are 200,000 to 250,000 clones, approximately 83% observed once, and the top ten hold more than 12%. The source is a woman aged 25 to 39 in good health and CMV-seropositive. Input material: PBMCs.

Here the CDR3 DNA reads TGTGCCAGCAGCCCCCGAGGGACTCAAAGGGGGCAGTACTTC. It codes for CASSPRGTQRGQYF. V is TRBV5-4 and J is TRBJ2-7; D is perhaps TRBD2 (6 bases). Per the germline V gene, CDR1 is SGHNT and CDR2 is YYREEE (reference sequence). The CDR3 has 14 residues. V shed 4 bases and J shed 9 bases, with 20 bases lying between them.